Listed here are 25 T cell receptor beta chains from one sample, sequenced in a study of cytomegalovirus exposure and HLA in healthy donors (dated by TCRdb to the late 2010s). Library construction relied on the immunoSEQ multiplex PCR assay. A mixture of 60 forward primers for TCR Vbeta segments and 13 reverse primers for TCR Jbeta segments was used in the multiplex PCR. What TCRdb holds here is the immuneACCESS table cut down to in-frame rearrangements. Part of the clones is not present; checked against another copy, under half of the missing clones reflect an unresolved V gene, and the others are unexplained. Within this sample are under 150,000 clones, with approximately 80% of them counted one time only. About 6.8% of the sample lies in the top ten. The source material was PBMCs. These receptors came from a woman in her thirties or forties in good health and CMV-seropositive.

This clone came up once. The chain uses TRBV10-1 and TRBJ2-1; 8 nucleotides agree with TRBD2. CDR1 WNHNN and CDR2 SYGVQD come from the germline V gene (reference sequence). Losses at the gene ends were 6 bases for V and 4 bases for J; bases not matched to a gene: 14. This CDR3 spans 17 amino acids. The CDR3 spells CASSTTETSGSYNEQFF. DNA for the CDR3: TGCGCCAGCAGCACTACAGAGACCAGCGGGAGTTACAATGAGCAGTTCTTC.

This chain uses TRBV9 with TRBJ2-2; 13 nucleotides line up with TRBD2. V lost 3 bases to trimming and J lost 4 bases; unmatched junction nucleotides: 9. The CDR3 is 18 residues long. Per the germline V gene, CDR1 is SGDLS and CDR2 is YYNGEE. The CDR3 sequence is CASSGHQGLAGSTGELFF. The CDR3 DNA sequence: TGTGCCAGCAGCGGACACCAGGGACTAGCGGGGTCCACCGGGGAGCTGTTTTTT.

The J gene is TRBJ2-7, the V gene TRBV6-1; D gene unclear. V lost 7 bases and J lost 2, with 18 bases in between. This CDR3 is 15 amino acids long. Germline CDR1 reads MNHNS; CDR2 reads SASEGT. CDR3 sequence (DNA): TGTGCCAGCAACAGAAATGCCCGCCAGGCCTACGAGCAGTACTTC. Encoded protein: CASNRNARQAYEQYF.

The CDR3 DNA sequence: TGCAGCGCAGCCTCGGGGGGGGGCTACACCTTC. It encodes CSAASGGGYTF. The chain joins TRBV29-1 to TRBJ1-2; possibly TRBD1 for D (5 bases). Germline lookup yields CDR1 SQVTM and CDR2 ANQGSEA. This CDR3 is 11 amino acids long. Trimming took 7 bases from V and 8 from J, leaving 14 bases between them.

The chain links TRBV4-2 to TRBJ1-6; 11 bases align to TRBD1. Germline CDR1 is LGHNA and CDR2 is YNFKEQ. This CDR3 is 17 amino acids long. V shed 1 base, J shed 3 bases, and the junction held 2 bases outside the gene matches. The chain's CDR3 is CASSQVGQGDYNSPLHF. CDR3 nucleotide sequence: TGTGCCAGCAGCCAAGTGGGACAGGGGGACTATAATTCACCCCTCCACTTT.

The chain links TRBV18 to TRBJ1-5; D ambiguous. Trimming took off 2 bases at V and 5 bases at J, with 19 bases between the two ends. Germline V gene lookup returns CDR1 KGHSH and CDR2 LQKENI. There are 17 residues in the CDR3. CDR3 region: CASSPRSPNEGDQPQHF. CDR3 nucleotide sequence: TGTGCCAGCTCACCAAGAAGCCCCAACGAGGGTGATCAGCCCCAGCATTTT.

This clone was seen once. The V and J genes are TRBV7-9 and TRBJ1-3; D gene uncertain. Germline CDR1 SEHNR, CDR2 FQNEAQ (reference sequence). The CDR3 is 15 residues long. V was clipped by 5 bases and J by 8 bases, with 19 bases between them. Here the CDR3 reads CASSRQTSVMDTIYF. The CDR3 DNA follows: TGTGCCAGCAGCCGTCAAACTAGCGTGATGGACACCATATATTTT.

This chain joins TRBV7-6 and TRBJ2-1; 8 positions match TRBD2. V lost 3 bases to trimming and J lost 0 bases; unmatched junction nucleotides: 1. Germline V gene lookup returns CDR1 SGHVS and CDR2 FNYEAQ. CDR3 length: 15 amino acids. The CDR3 is CASSLGLVSYNEQFF. DNA for the CDR3: TGTGCCAGCAGCTTGGGACTAGTCTCCTACAATGAGCAGTTCTTC.

This chain connects TRBV28 to TRBJ2-5, with D possibly matching TRBD1 (6 bases). The length of the CDR3 is 16 residues. Germline values: CDR1 MDHEN, CDR2 SYDVKM. V gave up 4 bases and J gave up 6 bases, with 21 bases separating them. As DNA, the CDR3 is TGTGCCAGCAGTTCTTTCCGGACAGTAACAGTCCAGACCCAGTACTTC. Translated, it gives CASSSFRTVTVQTQYF.

This clone was found a few times. The rearrangement joins TRBV6-1 to TRBJ1-1; TRBD1 might be the D (6 bases). Germline CDR1 MNHNS, CDR2 SASEGT. The CDR3 contains 14 residues. Trimming took 4 bases from V and 7 from J, leaving 16 bases between them. The CDR3 spells CASSVLGGTGEAFF. The CDR3 DNA is TGTGCCAGCAGTGTACTAGGGGGTACTGGTGAAGCTTTCTTT.

The CDR3 loop reads CASSRGRANEQYF. DNA of the CDR3: TGTGCCAGTAGTCGTGGCAGGGCCAACGAGCAGTACTTC. J is TRBJ2-7 and V is TRBV19; possibly TRBD1 for D (5 bases). CDR1 and CDR2 (germline): LNHDA, SQIVND (reference sequence). This CDR3 has 13 residues. Between the trimmed V and J ends, which lost 5 bases and 5 bases, there was a span of 13 bases.

The gene calls are TRBV6-5 and TRBJ1-1; perhaps TRBD1 as D (5 bases). The germline V and J ends were trimmed by 5 bases and 0 bases, with 10 bases remaining between them. Germline CDR1 and CDR2: MNHEY and SVGAGI. CDR3 length equals 14 residues. CDR3: CASSQGNMNTEAFF. The CDR3 DNA sequence: TGTGCCAGCAGTCAGGGAAACATGAACACTGAAGCTTTCTTT.

This clone was recorded a few times. The chain carries TRBV28 and TRBJ1-3, with D maybe TRBD1 (5 bases). V lost 7 bases and J 0 bases, leaving 16 bases between the germline ends. Germline CDR1 is MDHEN and CDR2 is SYDVKM. The CDR3 consists of 16 residues. The CDR3 bases are TGTGCCAGCATATCGACAGTAACTTCCTCTGGAAACACCATATATTTT. Its protein product is CASISTVTSSGNTIYF. The whole variable domain, filled in from reference TRBV28 and TRBJ1-3, reads DVKVTQSSRYLVKRTGEKVFLECVQDMDHENMFWYRQDPGLGLRLIYFSYDVKMKEKGDIPEGYSVSREKKERFSLILESASTNQTSMYLCASISTVTSSGNTIYFGEGSWLTVV.

The V gene is TRBV5-5, the J gene TRBJ1-5; D is perhaps TRBD1 (5 bases). CDR3 length: 14 residues. Trimming took 1 base from V and 5 from J, leaving 10 bases between them. CDR1 is SGHKS, CDR2 YYEKEE, per germline (reference sequence). This CDR3 is CASSLWAGHQPQHF. As DNA, the CDR3 is TGTGCCAGCAGCTTGTGGGCAGGGCATCAGCCCCAGCATTTT. The full variable domain, rest sourced from reference TRBV5-5 and TRBJ1-5, is DAGVTQSPTHLIKTRGQQVTLRCSPISGHKSVSWYQQVLGQGPQFIFQYYEKEERGRGNFPDRFSARQFPNYSSELNVNALLLGDSALYLCASSLWAGHQPQHFGDGTRLSIL.

CDR3 region: CASSSGSSDTQYF. CDR3 in DNA: TGTGCCAGCAGTAGCGGGAGTTCAGATACGCAGTATTTT. V and J are TRBV6-6 and TRBJ2-3; 8 bases are shared with TRBD2. Trimming at V came to 5 bases and at J to 4 bases, leaving 2 bases not matched to a gene. Germline CDR1 MNHNY, CDR2 SVGAGI (reference sequence). The CDR3 spans 13 residues.

This rearrangement joins TRBV28 to TRBJ2-2, with 8 nucleotides matching TRBD1. Germline V CDR1 and CDR2: MDHEN, SYDVKM. Losses at the gene ends were 3 bases for V and 4 bases for J; bases not matched to a gene: 7. The CDR3 runs 16 residues. In DNA, the CDR3 is TGTGCCAGCAGTTTTGGCAGGGGGCTGATCACCGGGGAGCTGTTTTTT. It is translated as CASSFGRGLITGELFF.

This chain uses TRBV6-1 with TRBJ1-1; D remains ambiguous. CDR1 MNHNS and CDR2 SASEGT come from the germline V gene. This CDR3 region has 14 residues. V dropped 2 bases and J dropped 6 bases, with 13 bases sitting between them. The CDR3 DNA sequence: TGTGCCAGCAGTGAATATAAAACAGCTTCTGAAGCTTTCTTT. It specifies CASSEYKTASEAFF.

The chain joins TRBV2 to TRBJ1-3; TRBD1 aligns across 7 bases. This CDR3 region has 14 residues. V trimming: 6 bases; J trimming: 7 bases; junction bases outside the gene matches: 9. Germline assignment: CDR1 SNHLY and CDR2 FYNNEI. CDR3 amino acids: CASRVTGELNTIYF. The CDR3 DNA reads as TGTGCCAGCAGAGTCACAGGGGAGTTGAACACCATATATTTT. The full variable domain, with the rest looked up from reference TRBV2 and TRBJ1-3, is EPEVTQTPSHQVTQMGQEVILRCVPISNHLYFYWYRQILGQKVEFLVSFYNNEISEKSEIFDDQFSVERPDGSNFTLKIRSTKLEDSAMYFCASRVTGELNTIYFGEGSWLTVV.

This chain's CDR3 is CATSIVGRGNQPQHF. The CDR3, as DNA: TGTGCCACCTCTATTGTGGGCAGGGGGAATCAGCCCCAGCATTTT. This rearrangement joins TRBV27 to TRBJ1-5, with 7 bases aligning to TRBD1. Trimming took 10 bases from V and 4 from J; bases not matched to a gene: 13. CDR1 is MNHEY and CDR2 is SMNVEV in the germline V gene (reference sequence). This CDR3 is built from 15 residues.

V usage is TRBV5-1 and J usage is TRBJ2-5; perhaps TRBD1 as D (6 bases). Germline V gene sequence: CDR1 SGHRS, CDR2 YFSETQ. The CDR3 sequence is 15 residues long. V lost 1 base to trimming and J lost 4 bases, with 14 bases between them. The CDR3 here is CASSLTGLIAETQYF. CDR3 DNA sequence: TGCGCCAGCAGCTTGACAGGGTTGATAGCAGAGACCCAGTACTTC.

The genes are TRBV18 and TRBJ2-7, with TRBD2 matching over 11 bases. With 3 bases clipped from V and 6 bases from J, the junction kept 1 base outside the gene matches. Germline CDR1 and CDR2: KGHSH and LQKENI. The CDR3 is made up of 13 amino acids. The CDR3 region has the DNA TGTGCCAGCTCACCTAGCGGGAGGGTCGAGCAGTACTTC. It codes for CASSPSGRVEQYF.

The rearrangement uses TRBV29-1 and TRBJ2-7; D remains ambiguous. The germline CDR1 and CDR2 sequences are SQVTM and ANQGSEA. V shed 5 bases and J shed 5 bases, with 13 bases lying between them. CDR3 length: 12 amino acids. In nucleotides, the CDR3 is TGCAGCGTTCCTAGGATCCCCGACGAGCAGTACTTC. As protein: CSVPRIPDEQYF.

The J gene is TRBJ2-5, the V gene TRBV11-3; TRBD2 aligns across 8 bases. Germline V gives CDR1 SGHNT, CDR2 YENEEA. V gave up 8 bases and J gave up 5 bases; unmatched junction bases: 13. The CDR3 runs 15 residues. The CDR3 region has the DNA TGTGCCAGCTCCCCGGGGGGGGCCTCGAGGGAGACCCAGTACTTC. This translates into CASSPGGASRETQYF.

The rearrangement joins TRBV11-2 to TRBJ2-1, with a weak D call TRBD1 (6 bases). Germline V gene data show CDR1 as SGHAT and CDR2 as FQNNGV. CDR3 length: 12 amino acids. The germline V and J ends were trimmed by 1 base and 15 bases, with 13 bases remaining between them. In DNA form, the CDR3 reads TGTGCCAGCAGCTTAGTGCCAGGGGTTGGGTTCTTC. It encodes CASSLVPGVGFF.

The chain joins TRBV9 to TRBJ1-2; maybe TRBD1 (5 bases). The CDR3 spans 14 residues. The V and J ends lost 0 bases and 4 bases respectively, with 10 bases between them. The V gene's germline CDR1 is SGDLS and CDR2 YYNGEE. As DNA, the CDR3 is TGTGCCAGCAGCGTAGGCAGGGCCGGCTATGGCTACACCTTC. Translation gives CASSVGRAGYGYTF. Together with reference TRBV9 and TRBJ1-2, the CDR3 gives the full variable domain: DSGVTQTPKHLITATGQRVTLRCSPRSGDLSVYWYQQSLDQGLQFLIQYYNGEERAKGNILERFSAQQFPDLHSELNLSSLELGDSALYFCASSVGRAGYGYTFGSGTRLTVV.